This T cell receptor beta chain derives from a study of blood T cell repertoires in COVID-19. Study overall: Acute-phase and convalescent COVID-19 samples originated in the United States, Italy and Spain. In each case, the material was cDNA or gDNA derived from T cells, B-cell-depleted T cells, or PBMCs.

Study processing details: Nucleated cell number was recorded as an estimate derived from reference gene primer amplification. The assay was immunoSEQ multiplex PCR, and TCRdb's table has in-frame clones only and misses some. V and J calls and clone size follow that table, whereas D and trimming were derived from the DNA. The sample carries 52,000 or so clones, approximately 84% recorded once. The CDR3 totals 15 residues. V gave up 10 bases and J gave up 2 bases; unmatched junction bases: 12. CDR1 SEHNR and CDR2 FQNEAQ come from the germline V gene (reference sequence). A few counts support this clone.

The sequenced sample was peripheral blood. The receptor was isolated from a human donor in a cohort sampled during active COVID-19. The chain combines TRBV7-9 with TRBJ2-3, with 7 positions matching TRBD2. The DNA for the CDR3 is TGTGCCACGGGTTGGACGGGAGGAGACACAGATACGCAGTATTTT. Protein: CATGWTGGDTDTQYF.